This note documents a single T cell receptor (beta chain) sequence. Its antigen is not identified. The data were obtained in a study of T cell responses to AZD1222 COVID-19 vaccine. Study observations and caveats: Repertoires were obtained solely post-peak T cell response. Spike-specific TCR breadth and depth went up after people got two AZD1222 doses. Nearly half of spike-specific TCRs reportedly go after variant regions that carry no mutations. Across the whole spike, CD4 TCRs peaked at regions 160-218 and 743-854.

Sequencing used immunoSEQ multiplex PCR; TCRdb keeps in-frame clones, though not all of them. The sample yields roughly 95,000 clones, around nine tenths seen once. CDR3 length equals 14 residues. Trimming removed 5 bases at V and 6 bases at J, with 16 bases between. CDR1 is SGHTA, CDR2 FQGNSA, per germline. The gene calls are TRBV7-2 and TRBJ1-2, with unresolved D. This receptor was identified in an adult in good health. Sequenced here: peripheral blood, sampled on day 0 of AZD1222 vaccination. CDR3 residues: CASSPPGIPNGYTF. The CDR3 region has the DNA TGTGCCAGCAGCCCTCCCGGCATCCCTAATGGCTACACCTTC.